This paragraph reports one T cell receptor (beta chain). These data come from a study of early T cells in non-severe SARS-CoV-2 infection. The CDR3 has 13 amino acids. CDR1 is MNHNS, CDR2 SASEGT, per germline. V lost 0 bases to trimming and J lost 15 bases; unmatched junction nucleotides: 4. TCRdb recomputed calls from the 5' RACE reads with MiXCR, one row per CDR3 protein. The profile shows approximately 45,000 distinct CDR3 sequences, roughly 6% of them singletons. The receptor was derived from an adult who was a healthcare worker with PCR-confirmed SARS-CoV-2 infection or an uninfected control (not recorded which). Material: whole blood. The chain recombines TRBV6-1 with TRBJ2-1; 11 positions agree with TRBD2. The CDR3 DNA is TGTGCCAGCAGTGAAGCGCTAGCGGGGGGTGTGTTCTTC. Amino acids: CASSEALAGGVFF.